The next 32 T cell receptor delta chains were all read from a single sample in a study of γδ T cells in repeated Plasmodium falciparum infection. TCRdb called clones from the multiplex PCR reads again using CATT. The sample gives 90,000 or so delta-chain clones, less than 1% of which show up once; more than 9% is in the top ten. Bulk repertoires came from Vgamma9/Vdelta2+ or Vdelta2-negative gammadelta T cells flow-sorted from PBMC. Specimen: gamma-delta T cells from blood. The receptors stem from a pool of human donors (malaria-infected and uninfected, not separated).

As regards this clone: A far larger clone lies a single base away; this is likely a read error. In the same sample, other DNA sequences code for this CDR3. The V gene is TRDV2, the J gene TRDJ3; D uncertain. Here the J gene was assigned by germline matching of the DNA, as TCRdb has none. The CDR3 runs to 18 residues. Germline-derived CDR1 and CDR2 are GEAIGNYY and EKD. Trimming pared 2 bases from V and 1 base from J, leaving 14 bases between. This CDR3 is CACDIQPGHSWDTRQMFF. The CDR3 region has the DNA TGTGCCTGTGACATACAACCGGGGCATTCCTGGGACACCCGACAGATGTTTTTC.

About this clone itself: This probably arose from a read error, given a far larger clone one base away. The identical CDR3 is also encoded by other nucleotide sequences in the sample. The DNA for the CDR3 is TGTGCTCTTGGGGAAAAACGGCGTTGTTCCGGGGGATATGAAGGAACTTATAAACTCATCTTT. Translating gives CALGEKRRCSGGYEGTYKLIF. The chain uses TRDV1 and TRDJ1; 8 bases align to TRDD3. The CDR3 is made up of 21 amino acids. Germline CDR1 is TSWWSYY and CDR2 is QGS. V gave up 2 bases and J gave up 6 bases; unmatched junction bases: 26.

The sample holds a few counts of this clone. TCRdb lists the protein of a much larger clone for this DNA, which differs at residue 3, so this is likely a read error; the protein given here is translated from the DNA itself. The genes are TRDV1 and TRDJ1; D might be TRDD2 or TRDD3, each matching 8 bases. Germline CDR1 reads TSWWSYY; CDR2 reads QGS. This CDR3 comprises 25 residues. CDR3: CAHGEPTFLISFNDGGFRYTDKLIF. CDR3 bases: TGTGCTCATGGGGAACCAACCTTCCTAATCTCTTTTAATGATGGGGGATTCCGGTACACCGATAAACTCATCTTT.

Remarks on this clone: TCRdb pairs this DNA with a much larger clone's protein that differs at residue 3, likely a read error; the protein shown was translated from the DNA. V usage is TRDV2 and J usage is TRDJ3; 10 nucleotides align to TRDD3. Matching the DNA to germline supplied the J gene, which TCRdb does not give. CDR1 and CDR2 from the germline V gene are GEAIGNYY and EKD. This CDR3 spans 27 amino acids. The DNA of the CDR3 is TGTGCCCGTGACACCCCGTTTTCTGGGCACCCGCAAAATGGGGGATACCGGAGCTCCTGGGACACCCGACAGATGTTTTTC. Translated: CARDTPFSGHPQNGGYRSSWDTRQMFF.

Regarding this clone: TCRdb attributes to this sequence the protein of a much larger clone, which differs from the DNA translation at residue 16; a read error is likely, and the protein displayed is translated from the DNA. A V gene of TRDV1 was called, but no J gene was assigned; TRDD3, the table's D call, lacks a check against the DNA. Per germline, CDR1 TSWWSYY and CDR2 QGS. This CDR3 has 17 amino acids. CDR3 nucleotides: TGTGCTCTTGGGGAATGCCCCTATACCCTGAGGACCGATAAACTCACCTTT. Encoded protein: CALGECPYTLRTDKLTF.

This chain connects TRDV2 to TRDJ1; maybe TRDD3 (6 bases). The J gene, left out of TCRdb, was set here by checking the DNA against germline. Germline-derived CDR1 and CDR2 are GEAIGNYY and EKD. Trimming shortened V by 3 bases and J by 1 base, and 23 bases separated the two germline ends. This CDR3 is built from 18 residues. CDR3 in DNA: TGTGCCTGTGACGGTCCTGTGGGGGGACATCGACTCACCGATAAACTCATCTTT. Protein product: CACDGPVGGHRLTDKLIF.

This clone was observed a handful of times. A far bigger clonotype differs at one base, so this is likely a read error. Other DNA sequences from this sample encode an identical CDR3 as well. J is TRDJ3 and V is TRDV2; D call uncertain. Since TCRdb gives no J gene, matching the DNA to germline was used here to assign it. Trimming took off 2 bases at V and 0 bases at J, with 13 bases between the two ends. The CDR3 contains 18 residues. Per germline, CDR1 GEAIGNYY and CDR2 EKD. The CDR3, as DNA: TGTGCCTGTGACAGGATGGGTGAAAGCTCCTGGGACACCCGACAGATGTTTTTC. This codes for CACDRMGESSWDTRQMFF.

On this clone: The protein recorded in TCRdb matches a much larger clone and deviates from this DNA's translation at residue 8, suggesting a read error; the protein here is obtained by translating the DNA. This sequence joins TRDV2 and TRDJ1; no firm D call. Trimming removed 0 bases from V and 0 bases from J, with 13 bases in between. CDR3 length: 16 residues. CDR1 and CDR2 (germline): GEAIGNYY, EKD. In DNA form, the CDR3 reads TGTGCCTGTGACACCGTGGGAAGCTTTTACACCGATAAACTCATCTTT. It is translated as CACDTVGSFYTDKLIF.

On this clone: TCRdb's listed protein matches a much larger clone and diverges from this DNA's translation at residue 17, likely through a read error; the protein shown comes from the DNA. Here the V gene is TRDV2, but the J gene went uncalled; TRDD3, the D gene given by the table, was not confirmed from the DNA. Germline V gene lookup returns CDR1 GEAIGNYY and CDR2 EKD. This CDR3 has 18 amino acids. The CDR3 sequence is CACDPLGDTTMNTDKLTF. DNA of the CDR3: TGTGCCTGTGACCCCTTGGGGGATACAACTATGAACACCGATAAACTCACCTTT.

This clone was detected many times. This specimen includes other DNA sequences encoding the same CDR3. The chain uses TRDV1 and TRDJ1; 8 nucleotides align to TRDD3. V lost 0 bases to trimming and J lost 3 bases; unmatched junction nucleotides: 15. CDR1 is TSWWSYY and CDR2 is QGS in the germline V gene. This CDR3 comprises 19 residues. This chain's CDR3 is CALGELKSSVLGVPDKLIF. The CDR3 nucleotides are TGTGCTCTTGGGGAACTGAAGTCGTCGGTACTGGGGGTTCCCGATAAACTCATCTTT.

As for this clone: This sequence is one base from a far larger clone and is likely a read error. Other DNA sequences in this sample translate to the same CDR3. The rearrangement joins TRDV1 to TRDJ1, with D perhaps TRDD3 (6 bases). This CDR3 spans 15 amino acids. Germline values: CDR1 TSWWSYY, CDR2 QGS. CDR3 bases: TGTGCCCTTGGAGGGATAGGGACCGTAACCGATAAACTCATCTTT. It codes for CALGGIGTVTDKLIF.

Concerning this clone itself: This likely came from a read error, as a far larger clone is one base away. Other DNA variants within this sample encode the same CDR3. The chain has TRDV1 and TRDJ1; D possibly corresponds to TRDD3 (6 bases). Since TCRdb gives no J gene, matching the DNA to germline was used here to assign it. The CDR3 contains 18 residues. Trimming removed 0 bases from V and 5 bases from J, with 22 bases in between. Germline V gene data show CDR1 as TSWWSYY and CDR2 as QGS. The CDR3 spells CALGELPPNGGYKDKLIF. In DNA, the CDR3 is TGTGCTCTTGGGGAACTACCTCCTAATGGGGGGTACAAGGATAAACTCATCTTT.

This clone was recorded at least ten times. Since a far larger clone is one base different, this is likely a read error. Other DNA sequences of this sample code for an identical CDR3. Here the CDR3 DNA reads TGTGCCTGTGACACCTCCGATCCTGGGGGGTACGCCGATAAACTCATCTTT. This codes for CACDTSDPGGYADKLIF. V is TRDV2 and J is TRDJ1; 7 positions agree with TRDD3. TCRdb does not report a J gene; here it was assigned by matching the DNA to germline references. Trimming removed 0 bases from V and 3 bases from J; junction bases left unmatched: 12. The CDR3 has 17 residues. CDR1 and CDR2 (germline): GEAIGNYY, EKD.

This clone was seen more than once but under ten times. TCRdb's protein, taken from a much larger clone, differs from this DNA's translation at residue 15, likely owing to a read error; the protein displayed comes from the DNA. The chain carries TRDV2 and TRDJ1; 11 bases fit TRDD3. Since TCRdb gives no J gene, matching the DNA to germline was used here to assign it. This CDR3 spans 19 amino acids. Germline loops: CDR1 GEAIGNYY, CDR2 EKD. With 7 bases clipped from V and 7 bases from J, the junction kept 25 bases outside the gene matches. The CDR3 loop is CACDEVMILGDKGAGKLIF. CDR3 sequence (DNA): TGTGCCTGCGACGAGGTGATGATACTGGGGGATAAGGGTGCCGGTAAACTCATCTTT.

Points on this clone: TCRdb assigns this DNA the protein of a much larger clone, which departs from its translation at residue 3; this likely reflects a read error, and the protein shown comes from translating the DNA. The chain combines TRDV2 with TRDJ1; D possibly corresponds to TRDD3 (6 bases). No J segment appears in TCRdb, so it was assigned here by matching the sequence to germline. The CDR3 contains 15 residues. Germline CDR1 GEAIGNYY, CDR2 EKD. CDR3 bases: TGTGCCCGTGACACGGGGGGAGACCACACCGATAAACTCATCTTT. It encodes CARDTGGDHTDKLIF.

As concerns this clone: The TCRdb record carries a much larger clone's protein, which differs from this DNA's translation at residue 14; a read error is the likely cause, and the protein listed here is the DNA translation. This sequence joins TRDV1 and TRDJ1; D is ambiguous. The J gene is absent in TCRdb and was assigned here via DNA matching to germline. Germline V gives CDR1 TSWWSYY, CDR2 QGS. The CDR3 runs to 17 residues. The CDR3 region is CALGEPEYVRVPDRLIF. CDR3 DNA: TGTGCTCTTGGGGAGCCGGAGTACGTGAGGGTCCCCGATAGACTCATCTTT.

In the case of this clone: With a far larger clone one base away, a read error is the likely cause. Other nucleotide sequences in the sample specify the same CDR3. This chain uses TRDV1 with TRDJ1; a weak D match, TRDD2 (6 bases). The J gene, left out of TCRdb, was set here by checking the DNA against germline. The CDR3 sequence is 19 residues long. Germline V gives CDR1 TSWWSYY, CDR2 QGS. Here the CDR3 reads CALSYRDGRGLQYTDKLIF. Here the CDR3 DNA reads TGTGCTCTTTCCTACCGGGATGGTAGAGGGTTACAGTACACTGATAAACTCATCTTT.

A remark on this clone: Translating this DNA gives a protein that differs at residue 5 from the TCRdb one, which belongs to a much larger clone; a read error is likely, and the protein shown is this translation. The chain recombines TRDV1 with TRDJ1; D is uncertain. The J gene, not given by TCRdb, was assigned here from a germline match of the nucleotide sequence. Trimming took off 4 bases at V and 0 bases at J, with 15 bases between the two ends. The CDR3 runs 16 residues. Germline V lookup: CDR1 TSWWSYY, CDR2 QGS. CDR3 DNA sequence: TGTGCTCTTGGGGGAACAAGGGCCGCGTACACCGATAAACTCATCTTT. Translating gives CALGGTRAAYTDKLIF.

About this clone itself: This is likely an artifact of a read error, given a far larger clone one base away. This specimen includes other DNA sequences encoding the same CDR3. The V gene is TRDV1, the J gene TRDJ1; possible D gene TRDD3, 5 bases. TCRdb supplies no J gene; here it was assigned by aligning the nucleotide sequence to germline. The CDR3 is made up of 24 amino acids. Germline CDR1 is TSWWSYY and CDR2 is QGS. The CDR3 DNA is TGTGCCCTTGGGGAACTTGATTTCTGCCAACCTAAACGCGAGGATATATTGAACACCGATAAACTCATCTTT. It encodes CALGELDFCQPKREDILNTDKLIF.

This clone was detected only a few times. TCRdb attributes to this sequence the protein of a much larger clone, which differs from the DNA translation at residue 12; a read error is likely, and the protein displayed is translated from the DNA. In nucleotides, the CDR3 is TGTGCTCTTGGGGAACGTGGTACTGGGGGATATGTGTCGAATGGTTGTCCGATGAAACTCATCTTT. Translating it yields CALGERGTGGYVSNGCPMKLIF. This sequence joins TRDV1 and TRDJ1; 11 bases are a match to TRDD3. Here the J gene was assigned by germline matching of the DNA, as TCRdb has none. Per germline, CDR1 TSWWSYY and CDR2 QGS. Losses at the gene ends were 1 base for V and 8 bases for J; bases not matched to a gene: 27. The CDR3 length is 22 residues.

In the case of this clone: This DNA translates differently at residue 5 from the TCRdb protein, which is that of a much larger clone; a read error is likely, and the protein shown is the DNA's own translation. This rearrangement joins TRDV2 to TRDJ1, with 9 bases fitting TRDD3. With 4 bases clipped from V and 0 bases from J, the junction kept 14 bases outside the gene matches. The germline V gene encodes CDR1 GEAIGNYY and CDR2 EKD. The CDR3 is made up of 18 amino acids. CDR3 sequence reads: CACETLGESATHTDKLIF. CDR3 nucleotide sequence: TGTGCCTGTGAGACACTGGGGGAATCTGCAACCCACACCGATAAACTCATCTTT.

This clone showed up many times. V is TRDV1 and J is TRDJ1; D may be TRDD2 (6 bases). With 2 bases removed from V and 6 bases from J, the gap between germline ends came to 22 bases. This CDR3 has 17 amino acids. Germline V gives CDR1 TSWWSYY, CDR2 QGS. CDR3 coding DNA: TGTGCTCTTGGGGAAGGCGGTCCTACTGAGGGGGCCTATAAACTCATCTTT. Translating it yields CALGEGGPTEGAYKLIF.

On this clone itself: A far larger clone differs by one base, so this is likely a read error. The sample contains more than one DNA sequence encoding this CDR3. The chain is built from TRDV2 and TRDJ1, with D perhaps matching TRDD3 (6 bases). Since TCRdb gives no J gene, matching the DNA to germline was used here to assign it. CDR3 size: 20 residues. The germline V gene encodes CDR1 GEAIGNYY and CDR2 EKD. The CDR3 here is CACDTNLQGCQGDRTDKLIF. CDR3 nucleotide sequence: TGCGCCTGTGACACCAACCTACAAGGATGCCAAGGGGATCGGACCGATAAACTCATCTTT.

Comments on this clone: This DNA's translation differs at residue 16 from TCRdb's protein, which comes from a much larger clone; a read error is likely, and the protein shown is translated from the DNA. J is TRDJ4 and V is TRDV1; 12 nucleotides match TRDD3. Germline CDR1 and CDR2: TSWWSYY and QGS. The CDR3 is made up of 22 amino acids. The V and J ends lost 3 bases and 0 bases, in that order; junction bases with no gene match: 23. CDR3 sequence reads: CALGELPPLKSTGGYSARPLIF. CDR3 sequence (DNA): TGTGCTCTTGGGGAGCTTCCCCCTCTAAAGAGTACTGGGGGATACAGTGCCAGACCCCTGATCTTT.

As regards this clone: Given a far larger clone just one base away, this is likely a sequencing read error. This sample includes further DNA sequences coding for the same CDR3. The CDR3 nucleotides read TGCGCTCTTGGGGAACTAGTAGGGATGTACCGACACGCCCCAGTACTGGGGGATACTACCGATAAACTCATCTTT. Amino acid sequence: CALGELVGMYRHAPVLGDTTDKLIF. The rearrangement uses TRDV1 and TRDJ1; 12 positions match TRDD3. The CDR3 consists of 25 residues. In germline, CDR1 is TSWWSYY, CDR2 QGS.

This clone was found a few times. With a far larger clone one base away, a read error is the likely cause. The same CDR3 also results from other DNA sequences found in this sample. Here the V gene is TRDV2, but the J gene went uncalled; TRDD3 reflects the table's D call only, with no check against the DNA. This CDR3 region has 18 residues. Per germline, CDR1 GEAIGNYY and CDR2 EKD. The CDR3 spells CACDTLGLGGYNTDKLIF. CDR3 DNA sequence: TGTGCCTGTGACACCTTGGGGCTTGGGGGATACAACACCGATAAACTCATCTTC.

Ten or more counts support this clone. With a far larger clone one base away, a read error is the likely cause. Within the sample, other DNA sequences also encode this same CDR3. The chain couples TRDV1 to TRDJ1; 7 bases are shared with TRDD3. The CDR3 consists of 18 residues. Per germline, CDR1 TSWWSYY and CDR2 QGS. The CDR3 reads CALGELRPIWGYTDKLIF. In DNA, the CDR3 is TGTGCTCTGGGGGAACTTCGCCCAATCTGGGGGTACACCGATAAACTCATCTTT.

This clone was counted a few times. The amino acid sequence in TCRdb belongs to a much larger clone and departs from this DNA's translation at residue 11, likely a sequencing read error; the sequence shown is translated from the DNA. The chain recombines TRDV1 with TRDJ1; 10 bases align to TRDD3. TCRdb leaves out the J gene; it was filled in here by matching the DNA to germline. V gave up 0 bases and J gave up 3 bases; unmatched junction bases: 28. The germline V gene encodes CDR1 TSWWSYY and CDR2 QGS. This CDR3 comprises 24 residues. In nucleotides, the CDR3 is TGTGCTCTTGGGGAACTGTACGGTCCGCCTTCCCTACGTACTGGGGGATTCGTCGCCGATAAACTCATCTTT. As protein: CALGELYGPPSLRTGGFVADKLIF.

This clone was detected only a few times. TCRdb's entry gives the protein of a much larger clone, which mismatches this DNA's translation at residue 4, likely from a read error; the protein reported here is translated from the DNA. The rearrangement links TRDV1 to TRDJ1, with TRDD3 as a possible D gene (5 bases). This CDR3 contains 16 residues. Germline CDR1 TSWWSYY, CDR2 QGS. The DNA of the CDR3 is TGTGCTCTTAGGGAACTGGAGGTGGGGTCCACCGATAAACTCATCTTT. It encodes CALRELEVGSTDKLIF.

Regarding this clone: A read error likely explains why the TCRdb protein, taken from a much larger clone, differs from this DNA's translation at residue 17; the protein shown is translated from the DNA. J is TRDJ1 and V is TRDV2, with 13 bases fitting TRDD3. TCRdb records no J gene; here it was assigned by comparing the DNA to germline. The CDR3 spans 21 residues. Germline V lookup: CDR1 GEAIGNYY, CDR2 EKD. V was clipped by 0 bases and J by 6 bases; unmatched bases: 21. CDR3 in amino acids: CACDTAPSYVRLGDTSNKLIF. The CDR3 nucleotides are TGTGCCTGTGACACCGCTCCTTCCTACGTCCGACTGGGGGATACGTCCAATAAACTCATCTTT.

The chain recombines TRDV1 with TRDJ1; TRDD3 aligns across 9 bases. The J gene was missing in TCRdb and was found by matching the end of the DNA to germline. CDR1 is TSWWSYY, CDR2 QGS, per germline. CDR3 length: 15 amino acids. V gave up 7 bases and J gave up 0 bases; unmatched junction bases: 6. The CDR3 DNA follows: TGTGCTCTTGCAATAGGGGGATACAACACCGATAAACTCATCTTT. Translating it yields CALAIGGYNTDKLIF.

This clone was seen a few times. A far more abundant clone sits one base away, making this likely a read error. Other nucleotide sequences in the sample specify the same CDR3. The chain is built from TRDV2 and TRDJ1, with 8 bases that match TRDD3. TCRdb lists no J gene, so it was determined here by aligning the DNA to germline. The CDR3 is 21 residues long. V was pared by 4 bases and J by 0 bases, with 24 bases of the junction left unmatched. CDR1 and CDR2 (germline): GEAIGNYY, EKD. The CDR3 DNA reads TGTGCCTGTGAGATGGTCCCCGGTGGCTGGGGGAGTCCCCAGAACACCGATAAACTCATCTTT. Amino acid sequence: CACEMVPGGWGSPQNTDKLIF.